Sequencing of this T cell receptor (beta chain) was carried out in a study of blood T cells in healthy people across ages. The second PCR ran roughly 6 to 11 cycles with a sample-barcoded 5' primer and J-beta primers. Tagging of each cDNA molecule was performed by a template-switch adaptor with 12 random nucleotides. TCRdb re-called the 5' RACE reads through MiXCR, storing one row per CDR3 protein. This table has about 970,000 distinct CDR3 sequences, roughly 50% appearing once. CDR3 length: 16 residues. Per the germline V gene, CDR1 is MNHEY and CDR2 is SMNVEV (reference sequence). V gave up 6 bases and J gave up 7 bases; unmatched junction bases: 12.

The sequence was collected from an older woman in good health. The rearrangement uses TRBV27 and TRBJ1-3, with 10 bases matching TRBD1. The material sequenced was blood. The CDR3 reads CASSGTGTGEQNTIYF. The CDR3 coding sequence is TGTGCCAGCAGCGGGACCGGGACAGGGGAGCAGAACACCATATATTTT.